This T cell receptor beta chain was identified during a study of blood T cell repertoires in COVID-19. The germline V and J ends were trimmed by 5 bases and 4 bases, with 12 bases remaining between them. This CDR3 is built from 13 residues. Germline lookup yields CDR1 SGHDT and CDR2 YYEEEE. Assay: immunoSEQ multiplex PCR; the TCRdb copy retains only in-frame clones and omits some. Among fewer than 350,000 clones listed, around nine tenths were seen once. This clone turned up a few times. The sequence was obtained from a woman in her sixties or seventies with COVID-19, enrolled during active disease. The sequenced material came from peripheral blood. The V and J genes are TRBV5-6 and TRBJ1-2, with D tentatively TRBD1 (5 bases). In DNA, the CDR3 is TGTGCCAGCAGGTCTGACAGAGTCTATGGCTACACCTTC. Protein sequence: CASRSDRVYGYTF.